The rows below give T cell receptor beta chains drawn from one sample of a study of early T cells in non-severe SARS-CoV-2 infection. TCRdb recomputed calls from the 5' RACE reads with MiXCR, one row per CDR3 protein. The profile covers tens of thousands of distinct CDR3 sequences, with about an eighth appearing a single time and around 5% taken by the ten largest. Sample: whole blood, taken at baseline. These receptors all stem from an adult who was a healthcare worker with PCR-confirmed SARS-CoV-2 infection or an uninfected control (not recorded which). Each CDR3 is given without its conserved first and last residue.

V gene	CDR3 protein
TRBV28	ASSLPYNSPLH
TRBV29-1	SELSYSSTDTQY
TRBV20-1	SGGTLGSTQY
TRBV6-5	ASSPRGLPYEQY
TRBV25-1	ASSELLAENTIY
TRBV20-1	SARKSSNTGELF
TRBV9	ASSREGSYNEQF
TRBV18	ASSPPGQGVDSPLH
TRBV12-3/TRBV12-4	ASSLRTGDGEQF
TRBV7-9	ASSFSSDGYEEKLF
TRBV6-2/TRBV6-3	ASSYNTRAWDSYEQY
TRBV4-2	ASSRESREQF
TRBV12-3/TRBV12-4	ASSLSGTGWQPQH
TRBV6-1	ASSHTSQDQPQH
TRBV5-1	ASSLAPGQGITGELF
TRBV7-2	ASSTRGVGDTQY
TRBV7-2	ASSLLAGYSTDTQY
TRBV5-4	ASTEQGDREKLF
TRBV18	ASSSLTDSNQPQH
TRBV7-2	ASSTSNSPLH
TRBV18	ASSPLLAVDEQF
TRBV7-9	ASSLGGLATDTQY
TRBV25-1	ASSEYPGPGNSPLH
TRBV20-1	SARSGRENSPLH
TRBV12-3/TRBV12-4	ASSATGVQEPQH
TRBV4-1	ASSHPDSLREQY
TRBV12-3/TRBV12-4	ASSLYGGYNEQF
TRBV30	AWSTRGGYQETQY
TRBV5-1	ASSLDSGVWNEQF
TRBV6-5	ASSRAGYYEQY
TRBV5-6	ASSLQVAQETQY
TRBV29-1	SVVGSDTEAF
TRBV12-3/TRBV12-4	ASSPFSGLANTGELF